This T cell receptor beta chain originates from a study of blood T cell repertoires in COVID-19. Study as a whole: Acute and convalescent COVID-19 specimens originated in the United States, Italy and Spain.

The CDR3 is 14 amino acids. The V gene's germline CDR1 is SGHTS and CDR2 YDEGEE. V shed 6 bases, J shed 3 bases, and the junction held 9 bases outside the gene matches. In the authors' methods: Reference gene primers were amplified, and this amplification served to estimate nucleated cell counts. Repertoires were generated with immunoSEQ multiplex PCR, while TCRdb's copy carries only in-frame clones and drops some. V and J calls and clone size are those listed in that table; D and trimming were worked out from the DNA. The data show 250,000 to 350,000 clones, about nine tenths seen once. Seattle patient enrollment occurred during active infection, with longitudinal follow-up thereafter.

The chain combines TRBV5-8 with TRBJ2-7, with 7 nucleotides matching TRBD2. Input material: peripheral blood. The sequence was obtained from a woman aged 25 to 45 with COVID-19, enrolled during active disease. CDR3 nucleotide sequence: TGTGCCAGCACCCGAGGGGAGGGCCACTACGAGCAGTACTTC. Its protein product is CASTRGEGHYEQYF.